This TCR beta chain was observed in a study of cytomegalovirus exposure and HLA in healthy donors. Study outcomes and limitations: Reports indicated that the classifier achieved high specificity and sensitivity in diagnosing cytomegalovirus status. The authors judged a highly shared variant cluster likely a sequencing artifact.

PCR involved 60 Vbeta and 13 Jbeta primers. TCRdb's table, derived via immunoSEQ multiplex PCR, lists solely in-frame clones and lacks some. The sample carries about 120,000 clones, 77% recorded once. Details on this clone: Its target is unknown.

The clonotype was recovered from a man aged 18 to 29 in good health and CMV-seropositive. The sequencing sample was made of PBMCs.

CDR3 sequence (DNA): TGTGCCACCAGCAGGGCAGGGGGCAACTATGGCTACACCTTC. Its translation is CATSRAGGNYGYTF. The chain employs TRBV15 and TRBJ1-2, with 8 bases fitting TRBD1. V was pared by 3 bases and J by 2 bases, with 2 bases of the junction left unmatched. The CDR3 is made up of 14 amino acids. Germline CDR1 reads LNHNV; CDR2 reads YYDKDF (reference sequence).